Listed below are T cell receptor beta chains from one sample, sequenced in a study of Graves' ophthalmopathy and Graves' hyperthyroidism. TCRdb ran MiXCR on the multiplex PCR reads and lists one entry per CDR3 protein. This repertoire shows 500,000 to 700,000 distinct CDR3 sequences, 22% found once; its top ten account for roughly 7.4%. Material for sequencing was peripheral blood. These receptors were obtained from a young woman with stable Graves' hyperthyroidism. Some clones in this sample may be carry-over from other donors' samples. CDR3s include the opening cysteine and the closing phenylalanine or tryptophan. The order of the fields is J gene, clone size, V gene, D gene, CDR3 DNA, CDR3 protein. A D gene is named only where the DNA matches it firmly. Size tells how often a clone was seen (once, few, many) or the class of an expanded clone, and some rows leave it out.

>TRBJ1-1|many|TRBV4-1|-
TGCGCCAGCAGCCCGCGGAGAGTGAACACTGAAGCTTTCTTT
CASSPRRVNTEAFF
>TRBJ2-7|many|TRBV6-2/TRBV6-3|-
TGTGCCAGCAGTTACTCGATGAGGAAGGGAGCCTACGAGCAGTACTTC
CASSYSMRKGAYEQYF
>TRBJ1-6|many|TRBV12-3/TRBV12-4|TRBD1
TGTGCCAGCGGACAGGGGGTGCGGGATTCACCCCTCCACTTT
CASGQGVRDSPLHF
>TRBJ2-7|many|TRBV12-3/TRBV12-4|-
TGTGCCAGCAGTAGATGGGGTTACGAGCAGTACTTC
CASSRWGYEQYF
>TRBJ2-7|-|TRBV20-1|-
TGCAGTGCAGGCGACCCCCCGGAGCAGTACTTC
CSAGDPPEQYF
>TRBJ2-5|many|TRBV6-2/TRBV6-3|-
TGTGCCAGCAGTTACTCTCCCCCTGGAGGTAGCGGAAGACATCAAGAGACCCAGTACTTC
CASSYSPPGGSGRHQETQYF
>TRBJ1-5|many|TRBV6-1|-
TGTGCCAGCAGGGGGAACAATCAGCCCCAGCATTTT
CASRGNNQPQHF
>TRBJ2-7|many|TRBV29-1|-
TGCAGCGTTGCCTCCGACAGAACCTACGAGCAGTACTTC
CSVASDRTYEQYF
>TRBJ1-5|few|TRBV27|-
TGTGCCAGCTGGCAGGGAACTAGCAATCAGCCCCAGCATTTT
CASWQGTSNQPQHF
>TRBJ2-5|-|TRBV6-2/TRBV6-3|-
TGTGCCAGCAGTTACTCAGGGGGAAACAACCAAGAGACCCAGTACTTC
CASSYSGGNNQETQYF
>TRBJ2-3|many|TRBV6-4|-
TGTGCCAGCAGTGACAGGGGGACAGATACGCAGTATTTT
CASSDRGTDTQYF
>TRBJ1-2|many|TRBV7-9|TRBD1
TGTGCCAGCAGCCGCCCAGGACAGGAGATTGGCTACACCTTC
CASSRPGQEIGYTF
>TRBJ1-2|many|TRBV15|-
TGTGCCACCAGCAATCTCATGCCGGACTATGGCTACACCTTC
CATSNLMPDYGYTF
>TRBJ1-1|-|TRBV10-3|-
TGTGCCATCAGTGAGACATTCATGAACACTGAAGCTTTCTTT
CAISETFMNTEAFF
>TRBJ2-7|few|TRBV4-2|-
TGTGCCAGCAGCCAAGCGACTAGTTTCAGCTTGGACGAGCAGTACTTC
CASSQATSFSLDEQYF
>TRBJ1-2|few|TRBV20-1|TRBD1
TGCAGTGCTAGAGAGATGGGGACAGGCAACTATGGCTACACCTTC
CSAREMGTGNYGYTF
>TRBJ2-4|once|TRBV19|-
TGTGCCACGGCCGGGGGAAGGGACAAAAACATTCAGTACTTC
CATAGGRDKNIQYF